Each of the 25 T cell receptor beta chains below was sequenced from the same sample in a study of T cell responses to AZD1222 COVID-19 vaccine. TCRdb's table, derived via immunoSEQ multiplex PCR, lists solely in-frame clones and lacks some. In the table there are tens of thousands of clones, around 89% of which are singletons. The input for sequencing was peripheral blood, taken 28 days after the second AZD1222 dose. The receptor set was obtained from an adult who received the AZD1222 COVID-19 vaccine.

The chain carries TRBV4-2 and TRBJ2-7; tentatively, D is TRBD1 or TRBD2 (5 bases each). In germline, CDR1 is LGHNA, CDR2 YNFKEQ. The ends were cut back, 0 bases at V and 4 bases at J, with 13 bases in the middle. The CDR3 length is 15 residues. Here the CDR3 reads CASSQETGGGYEQYF. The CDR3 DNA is TGTGCCAGCAGCCAAGAAACAGGAGGTGGGTACGAGCAGTACTTC.

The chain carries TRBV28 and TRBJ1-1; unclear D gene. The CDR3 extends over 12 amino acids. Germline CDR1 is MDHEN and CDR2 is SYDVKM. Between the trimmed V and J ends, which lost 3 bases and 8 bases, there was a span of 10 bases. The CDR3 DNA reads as TGTGCCAGCAGTTTCTCTGAATTGGAAGCTTTCTTT. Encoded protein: CASSFSELEAFF. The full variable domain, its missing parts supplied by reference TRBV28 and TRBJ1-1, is DVKVTQSSRYLVKRTGEKVFLECVQDMDHENMFWYRQDPGLGLRLIYFSYDVKMKEKGDIPEGYSVSREKKERFSLILESASTNQTSMYLCASSFSELEAFFGQGTRLTVV.

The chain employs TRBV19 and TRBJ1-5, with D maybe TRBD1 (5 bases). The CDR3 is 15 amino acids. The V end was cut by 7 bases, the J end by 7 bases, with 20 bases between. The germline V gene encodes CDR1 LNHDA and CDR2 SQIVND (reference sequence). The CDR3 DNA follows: TGTGCCAGTAATCCGGGGACGCCCTTAGGGCAGCCCCAGCATTTT. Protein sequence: CASNPGTPLGQPQHF.

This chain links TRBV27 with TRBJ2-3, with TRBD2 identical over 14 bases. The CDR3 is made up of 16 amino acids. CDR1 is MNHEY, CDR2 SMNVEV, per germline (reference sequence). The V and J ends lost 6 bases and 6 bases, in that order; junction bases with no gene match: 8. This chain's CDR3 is CASSPRLAGGHDTQYF. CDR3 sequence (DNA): TGTGCCAGCAGCCCTCGACTAGCGGGAGGGCATGATACGCAGTATTTT.

The chain's CDR3 is CASSLTGGPYEQYF. The CDR3 bases are TGTGCCAGCAGCTTGACAGGGGGACCTTACGAGCAGTACTTC. The genes are TRBV5-8 and TRBJ2-7; the match to TRBD1 covers 8 bases. This CDR3 is built from 14 residues. The germline CDR1 and CDR2 sequences are SGHTS and YDEGEE. J gave up 4 bases and V 1 base, and 4 bases lay outside the gene matches.

The CDR3 loop is CASSPNLQGGEQYF. CDR3 DNA sequence: TGTGCCAGCAGCCCTAACCTACAGGGCGGCGAGCAGTACTTC. V is TRBV7-9 and J is TRBJ2-7; perhaps TRBD1 as D (6 bases). The CDR3 loop spans 14 amino acids. Germline CDR1 is SEHNR and CDR2 is FQNEAQ (reference sequence). Trimming removed 5 bases from V and 6 bases from J, with 17 bases in between.

The CDR3 here is CAWTPTGSNQPQHF. Written as DNA, the CDR3 is TGTGCCTGGACCCCGACAGGGAGCAATCAGCCCCAGCATTTT. The gene calls are TRBV30 and TRBJ1-5, with 7 bases lining up with TRBD1. V gave up 4 bases and J gave up 1 base; unmatched junction bases: 4. Per the germline V gene, CDR1 is GTSNPN and CDR2 is SVGIG (reference sequence). The CDR3 covers 14 residues.

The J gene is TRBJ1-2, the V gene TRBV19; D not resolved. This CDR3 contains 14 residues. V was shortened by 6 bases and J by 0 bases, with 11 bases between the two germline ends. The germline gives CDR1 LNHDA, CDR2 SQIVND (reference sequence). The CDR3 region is CASRRDTANYGYTF. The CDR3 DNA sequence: TGTGCCAGTAGAAGAGACACCGCTAACTATGGCTACACCTTC.

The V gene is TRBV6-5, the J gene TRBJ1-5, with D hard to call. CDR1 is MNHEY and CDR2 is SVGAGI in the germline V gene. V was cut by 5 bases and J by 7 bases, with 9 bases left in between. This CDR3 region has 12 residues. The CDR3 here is CASSNNNQPQHF. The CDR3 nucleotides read TGTGCCAGCAGTAACAACAACCAGCCCCAGCATTTT.

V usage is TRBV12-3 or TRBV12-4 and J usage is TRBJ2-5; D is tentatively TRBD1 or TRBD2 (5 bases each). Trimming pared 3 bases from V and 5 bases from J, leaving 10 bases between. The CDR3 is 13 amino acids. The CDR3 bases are TGTGCCAGCAGTTTTATAGAGGGGGAGACCCAGTACTTC. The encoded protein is CASSFIEGETQYF.

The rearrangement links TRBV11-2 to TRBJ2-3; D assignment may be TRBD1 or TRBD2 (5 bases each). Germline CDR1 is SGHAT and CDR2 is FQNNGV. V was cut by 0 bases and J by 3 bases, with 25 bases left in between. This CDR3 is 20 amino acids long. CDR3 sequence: CASSLEAPQGKRDPTDTQYF. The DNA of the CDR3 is TGTGCCAGCAGCTTAGAAGCCCCCCAAGGGAAGAGGGACCCAACAGATACGCAGTATTTT.

CDR3 bases: TGTGCCAGCGAGTCTTCTGGGGGTACCTACGAGCAGTACTTC. This gives the protein CASESSGGTYEQYF. The chain employs TRBV2 and TRBJ2-7; D tentatively reads TRBD1 or TRBD2 (5 bases each). Trimming shortened V by 8 bases and J by 2 bases, and 16 bases separated the two germline ends. Germline V gene sequence: CDR1 SNHLY, CDR2 FYNNEI. The CDR3 sequence is 14 residues long.

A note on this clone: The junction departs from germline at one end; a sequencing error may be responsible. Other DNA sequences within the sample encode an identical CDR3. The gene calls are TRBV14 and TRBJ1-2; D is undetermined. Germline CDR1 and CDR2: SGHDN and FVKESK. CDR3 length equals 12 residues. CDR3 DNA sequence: TGTGCCAGCAGCCAAGGAAACTACGGCTACACCTTC. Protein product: CASSQGNYGYTF.

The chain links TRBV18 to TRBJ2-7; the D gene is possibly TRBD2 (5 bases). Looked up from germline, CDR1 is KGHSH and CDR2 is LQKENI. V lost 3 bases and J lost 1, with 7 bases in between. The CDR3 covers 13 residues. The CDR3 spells CASSPTGSYEQYF. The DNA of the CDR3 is TGTGCCAGCTCACCTACGGGATCCTACGAGCAGTACTTC.

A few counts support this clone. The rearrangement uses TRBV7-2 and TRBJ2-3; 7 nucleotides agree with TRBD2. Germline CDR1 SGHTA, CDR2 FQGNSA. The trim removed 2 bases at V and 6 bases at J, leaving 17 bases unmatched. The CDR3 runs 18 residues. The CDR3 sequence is CASSLLTRGEIPADTQYF. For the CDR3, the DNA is TGTGCCAGCAGCTTACTTACTCGGGGGGAGATCCCCGCGGATACGCAGTATTTT.

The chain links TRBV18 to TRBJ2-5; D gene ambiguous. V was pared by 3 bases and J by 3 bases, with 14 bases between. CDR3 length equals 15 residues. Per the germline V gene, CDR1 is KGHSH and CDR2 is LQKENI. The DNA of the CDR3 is TGTGCCAGCTCACCCCCAGGCCCGCTAAAAGAGACCCAGTACTTC. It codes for CASSPPGPLKETQYF.

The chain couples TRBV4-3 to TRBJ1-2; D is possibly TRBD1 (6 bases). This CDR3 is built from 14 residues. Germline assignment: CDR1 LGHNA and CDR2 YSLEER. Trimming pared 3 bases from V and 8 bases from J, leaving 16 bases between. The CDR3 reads CASSHGQRKEGYTF. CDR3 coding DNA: TGCGCCAGCAGCCATGGACAGCGAAAGGAAGGCTACACCTTC.

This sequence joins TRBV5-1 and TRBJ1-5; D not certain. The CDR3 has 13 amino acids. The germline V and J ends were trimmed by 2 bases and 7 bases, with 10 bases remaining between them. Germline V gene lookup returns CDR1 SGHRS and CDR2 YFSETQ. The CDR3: CASSFTGEQPQHF. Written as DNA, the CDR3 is TGCGCCAGCAGCTTTACGGGCGAACAGCCCCAGCATTTT.

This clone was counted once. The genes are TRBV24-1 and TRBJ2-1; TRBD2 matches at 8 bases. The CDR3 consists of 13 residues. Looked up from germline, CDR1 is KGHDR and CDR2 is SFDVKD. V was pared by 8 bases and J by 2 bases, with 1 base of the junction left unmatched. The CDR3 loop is CATKAGAYNEQFF. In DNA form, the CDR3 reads TGTGCCACCAAAGCGGGAGCCTACAATGAGCAGTTCTTC.

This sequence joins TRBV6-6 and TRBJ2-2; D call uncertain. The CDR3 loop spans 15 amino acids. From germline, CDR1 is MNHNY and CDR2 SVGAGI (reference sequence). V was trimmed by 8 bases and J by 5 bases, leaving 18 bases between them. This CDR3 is CASRRMGFRTGELFF. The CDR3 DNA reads TGTGCCAGCCGTCGCATGGGGTTTCGAACCGGGGAGCTGTTTTTT.

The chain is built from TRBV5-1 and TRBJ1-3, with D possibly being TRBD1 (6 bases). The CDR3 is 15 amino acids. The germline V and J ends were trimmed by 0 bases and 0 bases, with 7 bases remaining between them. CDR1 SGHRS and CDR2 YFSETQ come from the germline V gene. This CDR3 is CASSLGQASGNTIYF. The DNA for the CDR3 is TGCGCCAGCAGCTTGGGACAGGCCTCTGGAAACACCATATATTTT.

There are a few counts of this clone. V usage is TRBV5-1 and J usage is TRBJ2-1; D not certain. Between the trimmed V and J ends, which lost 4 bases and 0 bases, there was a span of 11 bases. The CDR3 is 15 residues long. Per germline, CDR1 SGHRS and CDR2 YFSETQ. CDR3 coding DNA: TGCGCCAGCAGCCCCGACCCGAGCTCCTACAATGAGCAGTTCTTC. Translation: CASSPDPSSYNEQFF.

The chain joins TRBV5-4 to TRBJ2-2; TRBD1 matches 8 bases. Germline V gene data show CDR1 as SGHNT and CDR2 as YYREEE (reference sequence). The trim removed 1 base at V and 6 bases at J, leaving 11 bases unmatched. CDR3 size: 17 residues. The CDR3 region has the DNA TGTGCCAGCAGCTTGAGTCAAACAGGGGGATTTGCCGGGGAGCTGTTTTTT. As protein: CASSLSQTGGFAGELFF.

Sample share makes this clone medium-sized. Here the CDR3 reads CASSRLERYNEQFF. In DNA form, the CDR3 reads TGTGCCAGCAGTAGGCTAGAACGGTACAATGAGCAGTTCTTC. This chain connects TRBV27 to TRBJ2-1; D unresolved. This CDR3 comprises 14 residues. Between the trimmed V and J ends, which lost 5 bases and 4 bases, there was a span of 12 bases. Germline V gene sequence: CDR1 MNHEY, CDR2 SMNVEV (reference sequence).

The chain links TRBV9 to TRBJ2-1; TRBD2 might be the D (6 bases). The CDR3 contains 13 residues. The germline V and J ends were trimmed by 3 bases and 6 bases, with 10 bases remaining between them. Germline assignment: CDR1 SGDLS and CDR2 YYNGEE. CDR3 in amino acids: CASSAPSANEQFF. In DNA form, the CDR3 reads TGTGCCAGCAGCGCCCCTAGCGCCAATGAGCAGTTCTTC.